This T cell receptor (beta chain) was retrieved from a study of regulatory T cells in long-lasting Graves disease (dated by TCRdb to about 2021). Describing the broader study: Newly diagnosed Graves' disease patients had taken antithyroid drugs for less than 3 months. This study used TCR sequencing and RNA sequencing of peripheral blood to compare persistent Graves' disease patients against newly diagnosed Graves' disease patients. A total of approximately 35 samples underwent TCR sequencing: approximately 13 from persistent and about 20 from newly diagnosed Graves' disease patients. The study was conducted in China and was registered as a clinical trial.

The paper's findings and limits, for the study overall: The authors noted that the small sample size was a limitation that may lower accuracy. TRBV28, TRBJ1-2 and TRBJ2-5 were preferentially used in persistent disease, while TRBV20-1 and TRBJ2-1 were favored in newly diagnosed disease. Only peripheral blood was studied, because thyroid tissue, the primary lesion, was inaccessible. Only the TCR beta chain was sequenced and analyzed. Persistent Graves' disease patients showed lower TCR Shannon entropy and fewer highly expanded clones than newly diagnosed patients, suggesting clonal expansion. Persistent patients shared more public clonotypes among themselves (around 2,700) than newly diagnosed patients did (about 970).

Reading from cysteine to phenylalanine, the CDR3 counts 13 amino acids. Left in the record is the CDR3 DNA by itself, 39 bases read in frame from the first base. V lost 3 bases and J lost 8 bases; the stretch between them is 10 bases long. The germline V gene provides CDR1 SNHLY and CDR2 FYNNEI. Library creation used multiplex PCR. Sequencing was carried out with an Illumina HiSeq 4000. TCR beta libraries were built with iRepertoire HTBI primers and Arm-PCR amplification of CDR3 regions. PCR products were gel purified before sequencing. In the paper's pipeline: Across samples, 60 to 75 TRBV and 13 to 15 TRBJ segments were identified and used for gene usage analysis of CDR3 amino acid clonotypes. COPE and FqMerger were used to merge the filtered high-quality paired reads into contigs. Contigs were aligned with BLAST to IMGT TRBV, TRBD and TRBJ reference genes, and CDR3 was defined per IMGT. Any clonotype with a frequency above 0.1% was classified as a highly expanded clone. Shannon entropy was used to measure repertoire diversity, and the Gini coefficient was used to measure V-J evenness. A clonotype found in more than one individual was treated as public. In TCRdb, the public reads were trimmed at Q25 with fastp and aligned with MiXCR, with productive beta chains retained. A single entry per CDR3 protein holds the most common genes and DNA from its merged rows. These V and J calls derive from TCRdb rather than the authors' analysis. This sample comprises 400,000 to 650,000 distinct CDR3 sequences, about 16% of them detected only once. 25% of the sample is held by the ten biggest clonotypes.

There are many counts of this clonotype. Its antigen specificity is not known. No quality values exist for individual bases; no much larger clone is one base distant. The time point tag for this specimen amounts to: newly diagnosed GD, antithyroid drugs for less than 3 months. RNA was extracted from PBMCs in TRIzol for both TCR sequencing and RNA sequencing. The diagnosis of Graves' disease followed American Thyroid Association guidelines. Patients were recruited from an endocrinology department in Xi'an, China. Each patient gave approximately 10 milliliters of peripheral blood, collected in an EDTA anticoagulant tube. Ficoll Paque Plus density gradient separation was used to isolate PBMCs, and no further T cell sorting was performed. An Agilent 2100 Bioanalyzer and agarose gel were used to check RNA quality, and a NanoDrop 2000 was used to measure RNA concentration. These sequences were also reported in another study, on T cells in Graves' hyperthyroidism and ophthalmopathy. Per the second study: Stable Graves' hyperthyroidism was defined as the absence of progression to ophthalmopathy over 18 months of follow-up. Hyperthyroidism patients were aged 18 to 65 years and newly diagnosed, with disease duration of less than 2 months. Any patient with an uncontrolled infection, another autoimmune disease, pregnancy or lactation was excluded. Diagnoses were established on the basis of clinical symptoms, serum thyroxine and TRAb, thyroid ultrasound, and orbital computed tomography. A first-round RT-PCR of the TCR CDR3 used the HTBI primer set with the Qiagen OneStep RT-PCR kit. Most expanded thyroid clonotypes (frequency above 0.001) were also found in blood, which suggests that blood repertoires may mirror thyroid immune responses. Ophthalmopathy was separated from stable hyperthyroidism by a 13 V-J signature model, with approximately 90% sensitivity and about 84% specificity obtained in cross-validation and 80%/75% obtained in testing. In validation, the model predicted progression to ophthalmopathy with 60% to 71% sensitivity and 72% to 85% specificity, a median of approximately 6.7 months before onset. To identify distinguishing TCR V-J signatures, a discovery cohort of about a hundred patients was used, comprising 43 with Graves' ophthalmopathy and roughly 60 with stable Graves' hyperthyroidism. Prospective prediction of ophthalmopathy was tested in an independent validation cohort consisting of 18 hyperthyroidism patients and around 17 patients who later progressed to ophthalmopathy. The 90 to 100 discovery patients were randomly divided into training and test sets at a 7:3 ratio. Thyroid tissue and blood T-cell repertoires from about six Graves' hyperthyroidism patients were also compared in the study. Once sampling was done, hyperthyroidism patients were given methimazole at a starting dose of 30 mg daily, whereas ophthalmopathy patients were given high-dose intravenous methylprednisolone. A second multiplex PCR round built the libraries, followed by size selection and purification. Libraries were sequenced paired-end with 100 bp reads on an Illumina HiSeq2000. SOAPnuke was used to process the raw data, with reads discarded if the reads contained adapters or uncalled bases, had a mean Phred below 15, or lacked an exact constant-primer or identifier match. COPE v1.2.5 was used to merge high-quality paired reads, and clonotypes were defined as unique nucleotide sequences. MiTCR v1.1 was used to align clonotypes to the IMGT TRBV, TRBD and TRBJ reference segments. The analysis was restricted to V-J combinations with a frequency above 0.0001, which together covered over 99% of the repertoires. The TCS score was defined as F50 (clonal expansion) divided by E x V (chaos), with BLOSUM62-based TCRdist calculated between CDR3 peptides within each V-J. Welch's t-statistics and random forest reduced roughly 530 V-J features to 10 to 15, which were used in a naive Bayes classifier (R e1071). Sample size was not statistically predetermined, and blinding of investigators to group allocation was not performed. The paper describes TCR Vbeta CDR3 sequencing of roughly 130 peripheral blood samples, made up of roughly 40 ophthalmopathy patients, around 78 hyperthyroidism patients and roughly 17 progressor patients.

The TCR sequence derives from a middle-aged woman with Graves disease. Donor details come from another sample of the same person, matched by shared clones. This receptor chain uses TRBV2 and TRBJ2-2; no confident D gene assignment can be made. Specimen: peripheral blood mononuclear cells (PBMCs), collected at new diagnosis, from a patient treated with antithyroid drugs. CDR3 region: CASSEEGLGELFF. The sequence in DNA is TGTGCCAGCAGTGAGGAAGGGTTGGGGGAGCTGTTTTTT.